The rows below give T cell receptor beta chains drawn from one sample of a study of T cell changes during pregnancy in multiple sclerosis. Clones were read by immunoSEQ multiplex PCR, and TCRdb kept only the in-frame ones, dropping some. Altogether tens of thousands of clones are present, 92% being singletons, with the ten largest covering 2.8%. This material consisted of peripheral blood, taken in the third trimester of pregnancy. The source is a female donor in good health, enrolled as a control in a pregnancy study. Each CDR3 is given without its conserved first and last residue.

J gene | V gene | CDR3 protein
TRBJ2-7 | TRBV7-2 | ASRLTWTAYEQY
TRBJ1-4 | TRBV10-3 | AISDVTNEKLF
TRBJ1-3 | TRBV12-5 | ASGASGGNTIY
TRBJ2-5 | TRBV5-4 | ASSLGRTGGAYQETQY
TRBJ1-2 | TRBV5-5 | ASSFSSGTGGNT
TRBJ1-2 | TRBV4-1 | ASSQAVGLNYGYT
TRBJ2-5 | TRBV7-8 | ASSLWDRGKETQY
TRBJ1-2 | TRBV19 | ASSREGNYGYT
TRBJ1-4 | TRBV7-9 | ASSTSSGTGYEKLF
TRBJ2-7 | TRBV5-1 | ASSDPGQGTYEQY
TRBJ2-7 | TRBV10-3 | AISESGASYEQY
TRBJ2-7 | TRBV7-2 | ASSATSGVTYEQY
TRBJ2-7 | TRBV18 | ASSLGQGVYEQY
TRBJ2-4 | TRBV19 | ASSLPGQGRNIQY
. | TRBV29-1 | SVMGRDSYEQY
TRBJ2-2 | TRBV7-8 | ASSFGTSAGTGELF
TRBJ1-2 | TRBV27 | ASSSEAGAGLYGYT
TRBJ2-2 | TRBV5-1 | ASSLDSGGLNTGELF
TRBJ1-2 | TRBV7-2 | ASSLGTGGYGYT
TRBJ1-5 | TRBV27 | ASSSTGGGQPQH
TRBJ2-7 | TRBV18 | ASSPQGHMTGREY
TRBJ2-2 | TRBV5-5 | ASNLGQGRAGELF
TRBJ2-7 | TRBV5-1 | ASSESTSGSGSLYEQY
TRBJ2-7 | TRBV29-1 | SVEAGISTYEQY
TRBJ1-3 | TRBV5-4 | ASSSARDRGLSGNTIY
TRBJ2-3 | TRBV7-9 | ASSLGAAGGTDTQY
TRBJ2-5 | TRBV10-2 | ASSNAGNQETQY
TRBJ2-5 | TRBV5-1 | ASSLGGGSETQY
TRBJ1-1 | TRBV30 | AWSLQTSNTEAF
TRBJ1-3 | TRBV4-3 | ASSHGQDGNTIY
TRBJ1-3 | TRBV5-1 | ASSSFPGQGTGNTIY
TRBJ2-7 | TRBV19 | ASSSAGGQSFSYEQY
TRBJ2-3 | TRBV11-3 | ASSFRSGGLTDTQY
TRBJ1-1 | TRBV5-4 | ASSPTGRNTEAF
TRBJ2-7 | TRBV7-2 | ASTAGYEQY
TRBJ1-2 | TRBV4-1 | ASSLSYDRDYT
TRBJ2-5 | TRBV19 | ASSMDRGGETQY